This T cell receptor (beta chain) was sequenced during a study of cytomegalovirus exposure and HLA in healthy donors (dated by TCRdb to 2016 to 2017). Study-level background: In an earlier analysis of under 750 of the donors, 276 Gb of sequence data and 120 million or so unique TCR beta sequences from roughly 190 million T cells were reported. The number of donors typed differed by locus, with roughly 629-640 for A, B, C, DRB1 and DQB1, roughly 550 for DQA1, approximately 580 for DPA1, and some 440 for DPB1. A later genetic analysis used genome-wide SNP genotypes for about 65% of the roughly 670 donors, treating that subset as a discovery cohort. An earlier analysis of around 540 of the donors applied high-throughput TCR beta sequencing to assess whether each TCR beta V gene segment acted as functional or pseudogenic. To study patterns of TCR occurrence, a later analysis re-analyzed previously published TCR beta repertoires from around 660 donors and added high-resolution HLA genotyping. HLA typing included class I and class II loci at four-digit resolution. Of the approximately 400 genotyped donors, roughly 80% were placed in the genetic ancestry cluster associated with self-reported Caucasian donors. The later analysis used no new phenotypic data to find candidate immune exposures, relying instead on TCR beta sequences and their occurrence across donors. The study used immunosequencing to profile the T cell repertoires of some 600 subjects and linked those repertoires to cytomegalovirus serostatus. Alongside the repertoire data, information on donor age, sex, ethnicity and CMV serostatus was compiled. Roughly 300 gigabases of sequencing data and tens of millions of unique TCR sequences were included in an early release covering about 700 HLA-typed donors. In addition to the first cohort of 650 to 800 subjects, a separate validation cohort of 100 to 150 different subjects was used. To predict cytomegalovirus infection status, the study combined high-throughput TCR immunosequencing, statistical association of individual TCRs with disease status, and machine learning. Every discovery cohort repertoire had been produced on one sequencing platform. Roughly five DR-DQ haplotypes were treated as single units for association and clustering because of strong linkage in the cohort. On average, 235,054 unique TCR beta nucleotide sequences were sequenced per donor among some 430 genotyped donors of the cohort, with roughly a sixth of those sequences being non-productive. The study aimed to test whether cataloging public T cell receptors could reveal signatures of past pathogen exposure. Overall study results and their limits: The sequencing pipeline was judged likely to have produced a cluster of highly shared sequence variants as a technical artifact. A further reported finding was that TCR beta sequences accurately predicted the HLA-A and HLA-B alleles for most subjects in the first cohort. V-gene and J-gene trimming of TCR beta chains was associated with a missense DCLRE1C variant in a later genetic analysis, and the association was replicated in an independent cohort. Because HLA typing was missing for some donors at each locus, association tests included only the typed subset. While some public TCRs were present in many individuals, most TCR sequences turned up only very rarely across donors. A later analysis found that most CMV-associated TCR beta chains appeared HLA-restricted, with HLA associations seemingly driven largely by CMV exposure. Three of the identified cytomegalovirus-associated TCR beta chains were confirmed in vitro to be specific for cytomegalovirus antigens. In a later analysis, the rate of TCR association differed among HLA loci, with DRB1 alleles having the most associated TCRs and HLA-C alleles having the fewest. The 87-base-pair reads could not distinguish some IMGT-functional V segments, including TRBV6-2 and TRBV6-3, so those segments were excluded. The authors suggested that the approach could potentially be extended to other disease states and immunological phenotypes. In an earlier analysis of some 500 of the donors, most TCR beta V segments appeared in productive rearrangements about 87% or about 30% of the time, broadly matching IMGT annotations. According to a later analysis, parvovirus B19, influenza, CMV and Epstein-Barr virus appeared linked to several top co-occurrence clusters. The cohort was sequenced for TCR beta chains only, and without alpha or paired-chain data the features that could be detected were limited. At a false discovery rate of 0.05, a later analysis linked about 17,000 TCR beta sequences to specific HLA alleles. Because counts were too low, about 17 rarely observed V segments, including chromosome 9 orphons, were excluded from the earlier analysis of around 640 of the donors. Assigning TCR associations to individual alleles was difficult when HLA alleles, especially DR and DQ, strongly co-occurred. Compared with equally common non-associated chains, HLA-associated TCR beta chains in a later analysis were more clonally expanded and had lower generation probabilities. The presence/absence analyses assumed that sequencing depth was roughly uniform across donors, and that assumption may not be true. Cytomegalovirus status was reported to be diagnosed by the classifier with high specificity and sensitivity in both the original and validation cohorts. In the study, about 150 TCR beta chains were listed as associated with cytomegalovirus. In a later genetic analysis, fewer N-insertions in productive TCRs were reported among donors in an Asian-associated ancestry cluster than the approximately 710-donor mean. Linkage disequilibrium might explain the correlated functional status among segregating V segments, but an unknown experimental factor could not be excluded. The only immune exposure information available for the cohort was CMV serostatus.

Receptor libraries were prepared by the immunoSEQ multiplex PCR assay. The multiplex PCR relied on a mix of 60 forward primers for TCR Vbeta segments and 13 reverse primers for TCR Jbeta segments. The CDR3 region of rearranged TCR beta genes was amplified from genomic DNA with a multiplex PCR assay. On the Illumina HiSeq System, the amplified TCR beta libraries were sequenced as 87-base-pair reads. Concerning the study's data processing: A later analysis tallied tens of millions of unique TCR beta chains across the roughly 610 repertoires, and approximately 12 million of those chains were shared by two or more donors. To remove PCR and sequencing errors, raw reads were error-corrected and collapsed into unique sequences using a nearest-neighbor algorithm that merged closely related sequences. CDR3 sequences were aligned to IMGT reference sequences to assign V, D and J gene segments. For a sequence to be retained, a match of at least six nucleotides to both a V gene segment and a J gene segment was required. Rearrangements were called productive when the CDR3 lacked stop codons and stayed in frame with V and J; all others were non-productive. CDR3 was defined according to IMGT convention as the region running from the second conserved V-encoded cysteine to the conserved J-encoded phenylalanine. The earlier analysis of some 550 of the donors excluded any sequence lacking an unambiguous match to a single V gene segment. In an earlier analysis of almost 600 of the donors, a V segment was called functional when productive rearrangements were above 56.7%, and segregating when the standard deviation between donors exceeded 5%. A statistical classification framework was built for diagnosing cytomegalovirus status from the catalog of TCR beta chain sequences. In a later analysis, TCR nucleotide sequences were compared against IMGT/GENE-DB human TR gene sequences so that V and J genes could be assigned. The TCRdist pipeline was used in a later analysis to assign CDR3 sequences and most-parsimonious VDJ recombination scenarios. In a later analysis, each TCR beta chain was defined by its CDR3 amino acid sequence together with its V-gene family, and reads lacking a unique V-gene family were excluded. In a later analysis, 450 to 600 highly shared, low-generation-probability nucleotide sequences were removed to address suspected cross-contamination and a sequencing artifact. In a later analysis, a clonal expansion index was calculated for each public chain from normalized within-repertoire ranks of inferred template counts. In a later analysis, generation probabilities were computed with a VDJ recombination model fitted to out-of-frame rearrangements, and the resulting probabilities were checked against IGoR. In a later analysis, TCR-TCR, TCR-HLA and TCR-CMV co-occurrence was scored with hypergeometric tests, and a repertoire-size bias correction was applied to TCR pairs. In a later analysis, false discovery rates were estimated by permuting HLA or CMV assignments 20 times. In a later analysis, co-occurring TCRs were grouped using DBSCAN, and TCRdist sequence similarity was added for clustering within HLA-allele-positive subsets. For co-occurrence clustering, repertoires with fewer than 30,000 or more than 120,000 public chains were excluded, along with five repertoires with anomalous nucleotide sharing. Here the immuneACCESS table is served through TCRdb, limited to in-frame sequences with V and J called. Missing clones are a known gap in these copies; in checked studies unresolved V genes cover under half, and the rest lacks a known reason. V and J calls plus clone size are reproduced from that table; the DNA served to infer D and trimming. The sample includes more than 85,000 clones, with about an eighth observed a single time. Clones ranked in the top ten supply roughly 16% of the sample.

Only a few counts were recorded for this clone. This clone's antigen is unknown. One base away there is no much larger clone; base qualities are not given. In total, approximately 610 healthy bone marrow donors made up the cohort. All cohort members were sampled while nominally healthy, although unrecorded immune exposures were likely present. The donor tested CMV seropositive and was one of the 289 seropositive cohort members. A peripheral blood sample was provided by each donor, and peripheral blood mononuclear cells were used for TCR beta sequencing. Genomic DNA was extracted from the blood cell samples with the Qiagen DNeasy Blood Extraction Kit. V and J are truncated by 3 bases and 4 bases respectively, leaving an intervening sequence of 16 bases. CDR1 is given as SGHRS and CDR2 as YFSETQ, both from the germline V gene. Including cysteine and phenylalanine, the CDR3 has 16 amino acids. Left in the record is the CDR3 DNA by itself, 48 bases read in frame from the first base.

This clonotype was obtained from a man aged 40-50 years in good health and CMV-seropositive. Input material: PBMCs. The chain was built from TRBV5-1 and TRBJ1-4, with no confident D gene call. The CDR3 sequence is CASSYFLQAGNEKLFF. The nucleotide sequence reads as follows: TGCGCCAGCAGCTACTTCTTGCAGGCCGGTAATGAAAAACTGTTTTTT. The full variable domain, with segments outside the CDR3 supplied by the reference TRBV5-1 and TRBJ1-4 proteins, appears as KAGVTQTPRYLIKTRGQQVTLSCSPISGHRSVSWYQQTPGQGLQFLFEYFSETQRNKGNFPGRFSGRQFSNSRSEMNVSTLELGDSALYLCASSYFLQAGNEKLFFGSGTQLSVL.